This T cell receptor beta chain was recorded in a study of cytotoxic CD8 clonotypes in ibrutinib-treated CLL. In its sample, this clone was seen once. The protocol was immunoSEQ multiplex PCR, while the TCRdb copy is restricted to in-frame clones and leaves out a portion. This table holds some 300,000 clones, about 77% found once. The CDR3 totals 15 residues. The V and J ends lost 1 base and 8 bases respectively, with 15 bases between them. Germline V gene lookup returns CDR1 SGHTA and CDR2 FQGNSA. The V and J genes are TRBV7-2 and TRBJ1-3, with a possible D match to TRBD1 (5 bases). This clonotype originated in a human donor with chronic lymphocytic leukemia. The sequencing here drew on PBMCs, taken before ibrutinib treatment. The CDR3 sequence is CASSLGGAGGDTIYF. The CDR3 DNA is TGTGCCAGCAGCTTAGGTGGGGCAGGAGGGGACACCATATATTTT.